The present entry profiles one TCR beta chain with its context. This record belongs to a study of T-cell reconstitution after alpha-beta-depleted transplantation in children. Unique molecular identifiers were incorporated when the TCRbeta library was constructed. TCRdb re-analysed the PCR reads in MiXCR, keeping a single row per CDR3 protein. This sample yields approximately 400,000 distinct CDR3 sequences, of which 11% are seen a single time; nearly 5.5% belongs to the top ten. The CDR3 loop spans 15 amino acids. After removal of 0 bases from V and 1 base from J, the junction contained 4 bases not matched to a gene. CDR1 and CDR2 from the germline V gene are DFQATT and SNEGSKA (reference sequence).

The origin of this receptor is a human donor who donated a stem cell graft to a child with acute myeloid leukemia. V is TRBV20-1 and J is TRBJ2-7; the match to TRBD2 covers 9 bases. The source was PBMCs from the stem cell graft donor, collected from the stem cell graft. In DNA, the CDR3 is TGCAGTGCTAGAGATCTTAGCGGGAGTTCCTACGAGCAGTACTTC. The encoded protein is CSARDLSGSSYEQYF.